A single sample is the source of the 5 T cell receptor beta chains below, sequenced in a study of T cells in Graves' hyperthyroidism and ophthalmopathy. Amplified TCR beta CDR3 regions derived from RNA transcripts. HTBI primers were employed in a first-round RT-PCR of the TCR CDR3. A single record per CDR3 protein comes from TCRdb applying MiXCR to the multiplex PCR reads. The sample yields about 510,000 distinct CDR3 sequences, 35% to 50% seen once. The specimen was peripheral blood or thyroid tissue (not recorded which). All receptors derive from an adult woman with Graves' disease, either hyperthyroidism or ophthalmopathy (not recorded which).

The sample holds many counts of this clonotype. J is TRBJ2-5 and V is TRBV5-1; the match to TRBD2 covers 9 bases. CDR1 SGHRS and CDR2 YFSETQ come from the germline V gene. The CDR3 loop spans 16 amino acids. V was pared by 4 bases and J by 5 bases, with 12 bases of the junction left unmatched. The CDR3 here is CASSHFSGRGAETQYF. CDR3 DNA sequence: TGCGCCAGCAGCCATTTTAGCGGGAGAGGGGCGGAGACCCAGTACTTC. The full variable domain, completed using reference TRBV5-1 and TRBJ2-5, is KAGVTQTPRYLIKTRGQQVTLSCSPISGHRSVSWYQQTPGQGLQFLFEYFSETQRNKGNFPGRFSGRQFSNSRSEMNVSTLELGDSALYLCASSHFSGRGAETQYFGPGTRLLVL.

At least ten counts were recorded for this clonotype. The CDR3 region has the DNA TGTGCCAGCAGTGAGAACTCGGAAGCTTTCTTT. Protein product: CASSENSEAFF. V is TRBV2 and J is TRBJ1-1; D unresolved. Trimming pared 3 bases from V and 8 bases from J, leaving 7 bases between. Per germline, CDR1 SNHLY and CDR2 FYNNEI. The CDR3 sequence is 11 residues long. Variable domain in full (rest from reference TRBV2 and TRBJ1-1): EPEVTQTPSHQVTQMGQEVILRCVPISNHLYFYWYRQILGQKVEFLVSFYNNEISEKSEIFDDQFSVERPDGSNFTLKIRSTKLEDSAMYFCASSENSEAFFGQGTRLTVV.

This clonotype has ten or more counts. V gene TRBV11-2 combines with J gene TRBJ1-6; the match to TRBD1 covers 8 bases. The V gene end was trimmed by 3 bases and the J gene end by 6 bases; junction bases not matched to a gene: 13. Germline CDR1 is SGHAT and CDR2 is FQNNGV. The CDR3 is 18 amino acids. The CDR3 sequence: CASSFKAGQGWGNSPLHF. The CDR3 nucleotides read TGTGCCAGCAGCTTCAAGGCCGGACAGGGCTGGGGTAATTCACCCCTCCACTTT. Looking up the rest from reference TRBV11-2 and TRBJ1-6 gives the full variable domain: EAGVAQSPRYKIIEKRQSVAFWCNPISGHATLYWYQQILGQGPKLLIQFQNNGVVDDSQLPKDRFSAERLKGVDSTLKIQPAKLEDSAVYLCASSFKAGQGWGNSPLHFGNGTRLTVT.

This clonotype was found many times. The CDR3 is CASSSLEVRYTF. CDR3 nucleotides: TGTGCCAGCAGCTCCTTAGAGGTCCGCTACACCTTC. The chain couples TRBV7-9 to TRBJ1-2; no clear D. The CDR3 has 12 amino acids. V was trimmed by 4 bases and J by 9 bases, leaving 12 bases between them. Germline CDR1 reads SEHNR; CDR2 reads FQNEAQ (reference sequence).

This clonotype appeared many times. CDR3 region: CSASRGLEQYF. CDR3 nucleotide sequence: TGCAGTGCTTCAAGGGGGCTGGAGCAGTACTTC. J is TRBJ2-7 and V is TRBV20-1, with 7 bases that match TRBD1. Germline CDR1 reads DFQATT; CDR2 reads SNEGSKA (reference sequence). The CDR3 totals 11 residues. The V and J ends lost 5 bases and 7 bases, in that order; junction bases with no gene match: 5.